Each of the 9 T cell receptor beta chains below was sequenced from the same sample in a study of early T cells in non-severe SARS-CoV-2 infection. TCRdb passed the 5' RACE reads through MiXCR, listing each CDR3 protein once. The table shows 55,000 to 75,000 distinct CDR3 sequences, with approximately 5.9% occurring only once. Specimen: whole blood, collected at baseline. The receptors were gathered from an adult who was a healthcare worker with PCR-confirmed SARS-CoV-2 infection or an uninfected control (not recorded which).

This clonotype was detected many times. This rearrangement joins TRBV15 to TRBJ2-7, with 13 bases fitting TRBD2. The ends lost 8 bases at V and 5 bases at J; junction bases unmatched: 3. The CDR3 has 13 amino acids. The germline V gene has CDR1 LNHNV and CDR2 YYDKDF (reference sequence). CDR3 protein: CATRTSGSDEQYF. The CDR3 DNA reads TGTGCCACCCGGACTAGCGGGAGCGACGAGCAGTACTTC.

The genes are TRBV27 and TRBJ1-1, with D tentatively TRBD1 (6 bases). The CDR3 length is 13 residues. Germline loops: CDR1 MNHEY, CDR2 SMNVEV (reference sequence). V lost 4 bases, J lost 4 bases, and 10 bases lay in between. In DNA form, the CDR3 reads TGTGCCAGCAGTTCACAGGGTGGCACTGAAGCTTTCTTT. Its translation is CASSSQGGTEAFF.

This clonotype showed up many times. This chain links TRBV20-1 with TRBJ1-2; D is possibly TRBD1 (6 bases). This CDR3 has 12 residues. CDR1 and CDR2 from the germline V gene are DFQATT and SNEGSKA (reference sequence). With 5 bases removed from V and 7 bases from J, the gap between germline ends came to 14 bases. CDR3 bases: TGCAGTGCTCAACAGGGTTGGGGTGGCTACACCTTC. This encodes CSAQQGWGGYTF.

In its sample, this clonotype was seen a few times. V usage is TRBV27 and J usage is TRBJ2-7, with D uncertain. Trimming left V 5 bases short and J 0 bases short, with 14 bases between. Germline assignment: CDR1 MNHEY and CDR2 SMNVEV (reference sequence). This CDR3 spans 15 amino acids. The CDR3 DNA follows: TGTGCCAGCAGTCCCATGACCAAAGTCTCCTACGAGCAGTACTTC. Translation: CASSPMTKVSYEQYF.

This clonotype showed up many times. The CDR3 reads CASNPGPAGRIYGYTF. The DNA for the CDR3 is TGTGCCAGCAATCCAGGACCAGCGGGACGAATCTATGGCTACACCTTC. The chain links TRBV6-5 to TRBJ1-2; TRBD1 is a possible D gene (5 bases). V was trimmed by 7 bases and J by 4 bases, leaving 22 bases between them. Germline V gene data show CDR1 as MNHEY and CDR2 as SVGAGI. The CDR3 has 16 amino acids.

This clonotype was recorded at least ten times. The chain has TRBV6-1 and TRBJ2-3; possibly TRBD2 for D (6 bases). The CDR3 consists of 15 residues. V lost 7 bases and J 0 bases, leaving 14 bases between the germline ends. Germline V gene lookup returns CDR1 MNHNS and CDR2 SASEGT. The CDR3 is CASKESGGSTDTQYF. CDR3 nucleotides: TGTGCCAGCAAGGAGTCCGGGGGAAGCACAGATACGCAGTATTTT.

This clonotype was detected only a few times. V is TRBV7-9 and J is TRBJ2-7, with 12 bases lining up with TRBD1. The germline V gene encodes CDR1 SEHNR and CDR2 FQNEAQ (reference sequence). V trimming: 5 bases; J trimming: 2 bases; junction bases outside the gene matches: 16. CDR3 size: 19 residues. CDR3 loop: CASSGTGGARREGPYEQYF. The CDR3 nucleotides read TGTGCCAGCAGCGGGACAGGGGGCGCCCGGCGGGAGGGCCCCTACGAGCAGTACTTC.

Ten or more counts support this clonotype. The genes are TRBV10-3 and TRBJ2-5; 8 positions match TRBD2. Germline values: CDR1 ENHRY, CDR2 SYGVKD. V lost 0 bases and J lost 1; bases outside the gene matches: 1. The CDR3 spans 15 residues. CDR3 coding DNA: TGTGCCATCAGTGAGTCCACTAGCGGCCAAGAGACCCAGTACTTC. Protein sequence: CAISESTSGQETQYF.

Ten or more counts support this clonotype. The rearrangement joins TRBV7-9 to TRBJ2-7; D may be TRBD2 (5 bases). Germline V CDR1 and CDR2: SEHNR, FQNEAQ (reference sequence). V dropped 3 bases and J dropped 4 bases, with 10 bases sitting between them. The CDR3 extends over 13 amino acids. DNA of the CDR3: TGTGCCAGCAGCTTTCGACTACAGTACGAGCAGTACTTC. It encodes CASSFRLQYEQYF.